These 29 T cell receptor beta chains originate from one sample sequenced in a study of post-analysis software for immune sequencing data (dated by TCRdb to about 2015). The protocol used for the library was PCR. Sequencing instrument: Illumina HiSeq 2500. Unique molecular identifiers were incorporated into TCR beta cDNA libraries to reduce PCR and sequencing biases. The public reads were run again by TCRdb, first through fastp at Q25 and then through MiXCR, and only productive beta chains were kept. Each CDR3 protein gets just one entry, which takes the most common genes and DNA from the rows behind it. The sample yields about 540,000 distinct CDR3 sequences; 34% were counted once. Clones ranked in the top ten supply approximately 6% of the sample. General study outcomes and caveats: Patients showed significantly higher frequencies than controls for roughly five TRBV segments, among them TRBV5-6, TRBV5-1 and TRBV20-1.

No cognate antigen is known for these TCRs. Sequences were obtained from blood. These receptors came from a girl under 18 with multiple sclerosis.

Ten or more counts support this clonotype. This chain connects TRBV29-1 to TRBJ2-7, with D tentatively TRBD1 (5 bases). Trimming took 4 bases from V and 2 from J, leaving 12 bases between them. The germline CDR1 and CDR2 sequences are SQVTM and ANQGSEA. The CDR3 consists of 13 residues. The CDR3 nucleotides are TGCAGCGTTGGGTGGGGCGGAACCTACGAGCAGTACTTC. Translated: CSVGWGGTYEQYF.

The table lists this clonotype with a few counts. The chain recombines TRBV10-1 with TRBJ2-7; D gene ambiguous. Germline CDR1 WNHNN, CDR2 SYGVQD (reference sequence). The CDR3 covers 14 residues. The V and J ends lost 3 bases and 2 bases respectively, with 11 bases between them. CDR3 loop: CASSDRISAYEQYF. CDR3 DNA: TGCGCCAGCAGTGACCGCATAAGCGCCTACGAGCAGTACTTC.

This clonotype has just a few counts. This sequence joins TRBV5-1 and TRBJ2-3, with unresolved D. V lost 0 bases to trimming and J lost 4 bases, with 9 bases between them. Per the germline V gene, CDR1 is SGHRS and CDR2 is YFSETQ. This CDR3 spans 14 amino acids. The DNA for the CDR3 is TGCGCCAGCAGCTTGGTAGGCTTATCAGATACGCAGTATTTT. Amino acids: CASSLVGLSDTQYF.

This clonotype was counted only a few times. The rearrangement links TRBV6-2 or TRBV6-3 to TRBJ2-1; no clear D. In germline, CDR1 is MNHEY, CDR2 SVGEGT. Trimming pared 3 bases from V and 7 bases from J, leaving 7 bases between. This CDR3 spans 12 amino acids. CDR3 sequence: CASSYAWNEQFF. The CDR3 DNA reads as TGTGCCAGCAGTTATGCCTGGAATGAGCAGTTCTTC.

This rearrangement joins TRBV4-1 to TRBJ2-1, with D possibly matching TRBD2 (5 bases). Per germline, CDR1 MGHRA and CDR2 YSYEKL. The CDR3 totals 13 residues. V dropped 1 base and J dropped 8 bases, with 9 bases sitting between them. The CDR3, as DNA: TGCGCCAGCAGCCAAGGATTGCGGGATGAGCAGTTCTTC. Residues: CASSQGLRDEQFF.

A word on this clonotype: One end of the junction varies from germline; a read error may be responsible. The V gene is TRBV20-1, the J gene TRBJ2-3, with TRBD1 identical over 7 bases. Germline CDR1 reads DFQATT; CDR2 reads SNEGSKA (reference sequence). CDR3 length: 15 amino acids. The CDR3 region is CSVRDQGDVADTQYF. The CDR3, as DNA: TGCAGTGTTAGAGATCAGGGGGATGTAGCAGATACGCAGTATTTT.

This chain links TRBV5-1 with TRBJ1-2; D perhaps matches TRBD1 (5 bases). Germline CDR1 and CDR2: SGHRS and YFSETQ. The CDR3 extends over 14 amino acids. The V and J ends lost 1 base and 8 bases respectively, with 15 bases between them. This chain's CDR3 is CASSLTTEARGYTF. Here the CDR3 DNA reads TGCGCCAGCAGCTTGACGACAGAAGCTAGGGGCTACACCTTC.

This sequence joins TRBV20-1 and TRBJ2-7; maybe TRBD1 (5 bases). Deletions cut 5 bases from V and 2 bases from J, with 10 bases between. Germline CDR1 DFQATT, CDR2 SNEGSKA (reference sequence). CDR3 length equals 12 residues. The CDR3 bases are TGCAGTGCTGACAGCTTTACCTACGAGCAGTACTTC. As protein: CSADSFTYEQYF.

Only a few counts were recorded for this clonotype. V is TRBV5-1 and J is TRBJ1-2; TRBD1 aligns across 7 bases. With V trimmed by 6 bases and J by 3 bases, 5 bases remained unmatched. Germline CDR1 and CDR2: SGHRS and YFSETQ. The length of the CDR3 is 13 residues. The CDR3 reads CASKLGTDYGYTF. The CDR3 DNA reads as TGCGCCAGCAAGCTCGGGACAGACTATGGCTACACCTTC. Based on the CDR3 plus reference TRBV5-1 and TRBJ1-2, the full variable domain is KAGVTQTPRYLIKTRGQQVTLSCSPISGHRSVSWYQQTPGQGLQFLFEYFSETQRNKGNFPGRFSGRQFSNSRSEMNVSTLELGDSALYLCASKLGTDYGYTFGSGTRLTVV.

The gene calls are TRBV7-9 and TRBJ1-1; D is unresolved. V lost 5 bases, J lost 3 bases, and 19 bases lay in between. Germline-derived CDR1 and CDR2 are SEHNR and FQNEAQ (reference sequence). The CDR3 runs to 16 residues. The CDR3 coding sequence is TGTGCCAGCAGCCCATTAGGAGGCGGGTGGGACACTGAAGCTTTCTTT. This gives the protein CASSPLGGGWDTEAFF.

This clonotype was counted a few times. The chain links TRBV6-5 to TRBJ1-5; tentatively, D is TRBD1 (5 bases). The CDR3 has 14 amino acids. Germline V CDR1 and CDR2: MNHEY, SVGAGI. With 8 bases removed from V and 2 bases from J, the gap between germline ends came to 13 bases. CDR3 coding DNA: TGTGCCAGCCGAGTCCTGGGGGGCAATCAGCCCCAGCATTTT. It specifies CASRVLGGNQPQHF.

In this sample, this clonotype turned up a few times. The chain is built from TRBV10-3 and TRBJ1-2, with D perhaps matching TRBD1 (5 bases). Trimming stripped 3 bases from V and 4 bases from J, with 12 bases between. The CDR3 has 14 residues. Germline CDR1 reads ENHRY; CDR2 reads SYGVKD. The CDR3 reads CAISEGDAGYGYTF. The DNA for the CDR3 is TGTGCCATCAGTGAAGGGGACGCGGGCTATGGCTACACCTTC.

This clonotype came up a few times. The chain employs TRBV13 and TRBJ2-7; 7 bases match TRBD2. V was clipped by 2 bases and J by 4 bases; unmatched bases: 8. The germline CDR1 and CDR2 sequences are PRHDT and FYEKMQ (reference sequence). The CDR3 spans 15 residues. The CDR3 sequence: CASSLLADLSYEQYF. The DNA for the CDR3 is TGTGCCAGCAGCTTACTAGCGGACCTGTCGTACGAGCAGTACTTC.

V gene TRBV27 combines with J gene TRBJ1-1; D perhaps matches TRBD1 (6 bases). The CDR3 runs to 14 residues. Trimming took off 5 bases at V and 5 bases at J, with 15 bases between the two ends. Germline CDR1 MNHEY, CDR2 SMNVEV (reference sequence). CDR3 loop: CASSPAGQGTEAFF. The CDR3 region has the DNA TGTGCCAGCAGTCCCGCAGGGCAGGGGACTGAAGCTTTCTTT.

This clonotype appeared a few times. V and J are TRBV20-1 and TRBJ2-3, with TRBD2 as a possible D gene (6 bases). Germline V CDR1 and CDR2: DFQATT, SNEGSKA (reference sequence). This CDR3 comprises 16 residues. The V and J ends lost 3 bases and 4 bases respectively, with 20 bases between them. CDR3 loop: CSARIPPAGKADTQYF. Written as DNA, the CDR3 is TGCAGTGCTAGGATCCCCCCGGCGGGGAAGGCAGATACGCAGTATTTT.

This clonotype has only a few counts. The V gene is TRBV10-3, the J gene TRBJ2-3; unclear D gene. The germline V and J ends were trimmed by 0 bases and 0 bases, with 4 bases remaining between them. The CDR3 length is 14 residues. Per germline, CDR1 ENHRY and CDR2 SYGVKD. Written as DNA, the CDR3 is TGTGCCATCAGTGAGTCCATGAGCACAGATACGCAGTATTTT. Residues: CAISESMSTDTQYF.

The V and J genes are TRBV7-8 and TRBJ2-7; no reliable D call. The germline V and J ends were trimmed by 4 bases and 4 bases, with 11 bases remaining between them. The CDR3 runs to 13 residues. Germline V CDR1 and CDR2: SGHVS, FQNEAQ. The chain's CDR3 is CASSSSRGYEQYF. The CDR3 region has the DNA TGTGCCAGCAGCTCAAGCAGAGGTTACGAGCAGTACTTC.

The chain combines TRBV20-1 with TRBJ2-1; 7 nucleotides align to TRBD2. The CDR3 has 12 amino acids. CDR1 and CDR2 from the germline V gene are DFQATT and SNEGSKA (reference sequence). J was trimmed by 12 bases and V by 0 bases; bases with no gene match: 5. In DNA form, the CDR3 reads TGCAGTGCTAGAGATGGAGGGACTACGCAGTTCTTC. It codes for CSARDGGTTQFF.

This clonotype was observed a few times. V and J are TRBV27 and TRBJ1-2; D unresolved. Germline-derived CDR1 and CDR2 are MNHEY and SMNVEV (reference sequence). Trimming left V 4 bases short and J 7 bases short, with 10 bases between. The CDR3 runs 12 residues. The CDR3: CASSSALGGYTF. CDR3 DNA sequence: TGTGCCAGCAGTTCCGCATTGGGTGGCTACACCTTC.

V is TRBV3-1 and J is TRBJ1-5; D remains unclear. Per the germline V gene, CDR1 is LGHDT and CDR2 is YNNKEL (reference sequence). The CDR3 length is 15 residues. Trimming removed 0 bases from V and 0 bases from J, with 6 bases in between. The CDR3 sequence: CASSQDHSSNQPQHF. The CDR3 coding sequence is TGTGCCAGCAGCCAAGATCACAGTAGCAATCAGCCCCAGCATTTT.

The chain couples TRBV5-1 to TRBJ1-1, with D perhaps matching TRBD1 (5 bases). The CDR3 is 15 amino acids. Trimming shortened V by 0 bases and J by 1 base, and 10 bases separated the two germline ends. CDR1 is SGHRS and CDR2 is YFSETQ in the germline V gene. CDR3 amino acids: CASSLAVTANTEAFF. CDR3 in DNA: TGCGCCAGCAGCTTGGCCGTGACAGCGAACACTGAAGCTTTCTTT.

At least ten counts were recorded for this clonotype. CDR3 DNA sequence: TGTGCCACCAGATTAAATGTCGGGACAAAGCAGTTCTTC. Translated: CATRLNVGTKQFF. The rearrangement uses TRBV10-3 and TRBJ2-1; possibly TRBD1 for D (6 bases). Looked up from germline, CDR1 is ENHRY and CDR2 is SYGVKD. V lost 10 bases and J lost 11, with 21 bases in between. The CDR3 runs to 13 residues.

Concerning this clonotype itself: Possible read error: a much larger clone is one base away. This chain connects TRBV10-3 to TRBJ2-5; 10 bases map to TRBD1. The V gene's germline CDR1 is ENHRY and CDR2 SYGVKD. Losses at the gene ends were 8 bases for V and 11 bases for J; bases not matched to a gene: 14. The CDR3 extends over 14 amino acids. CDR3 amino acids: CAIQRDRGSSGQYF. The CDR3 bases are TGTGCCATCCAGAGGGACAGGGGATCGTCCGGGCAGTACTTC.

The rearrangement uses TRBV11-2 and TRBJ2-6; 8 nucleotides align to TRBD2. CDR3 length: 19 amino acids. Germline-derived CDR1 and CDR2 are SGHAT and FQNNGV. Unmatched junction bases numbered 9, after V lost 2 bases and J lost 0 bases. The CDR3 nucleotides are TGTGCCAGCAGCTTAATATTCGGGGGGGTAAGCTCTGGGGCCAACGTCCTGACTTTC. Protein: CASSLIFGGVSSGANVLTF.

The table lists this clonotype with a few counts. V gene TRBV24-1 combines with J gene TRBJ2-7; the match to TRBD2 covers 8 bases. Looked up from germline, CDR1 is KGHDR and CDR2 is SFDVKD. V lost 10 bases and J lost 0; bases outside the gene matches: 16. The CDR3 covers 17 residues. The chain's CDR3 is CATDSGGRSSSSYEQYF. In nucleotides, the CDR3 is TGTGCCACGGACAGCGGGGGAAGATCATCTAGCTCCTACGAGCAGTACTTC.

The chain links TRBV5-1 to TRBJ2-3; D unclear. V was pared by 6 bases and J by 4 bases, with 12 bases between. The V gene's germline CDR1 is SGHRS and CDR2 YFSETQ. This CDR3 spans 13 amino acids. The CDR3 protein is CASNPGLADTQYF. The CDR3 DNA reads as TGCGCCAGCAATCCGGGTTTGGCAGATACGCAGTATTTT.

This chain joins TRBV28 and TRBJ1-6; no reliable D call. The V gene's germline CDR1 is MDHEN and CDR2 SYDVKM. CDR3 length: 13 amino acids. V lost 10 bases and J lost 8, with 15 bases in between. CDR3 in DNA: TGTGCCACCAGGAAGCCTGATTATTCACCCCTCCACTTT. Encoded protein: CATRKPDYSPLHF.

This clonotype occurred a few times. This chain connects TRBV15 to TRBJ2-1, with D perhaps matching TRBD2 (6 bases). Between the trimmed V and J ends, which lost 0 bases and 9 bases, there was a span of 18 bases. Germline-derived CDR1 and CDR2 are LNHNV and YYDKDF (reference sequence). There are 16 residues in the CDR3. The CDR3 region is CATSRDGGQAFGEQFF. The CDR3 DNA is TGTGCCACCAGCAGAGATGGAGGGCAGGCTTTCGGTGAGCAGTTCTTC.

This chain uses TRBV18 with TRBJ2-6; a weak D match, TRBD2 (5 bases). Germline values: CDR1 KGHSH, CDR2 LQKENI. This CDR3 is built from 15 residues. Trimming pared 4 bases from V and 1 base from J, leaving 8 bases between. CDR3 amino acids: CASSRRESGANVLTF. The CDR3 bases are TGTGCCAGCTCACGACGGGAATCTGGGGCCAACGTCCTGACTTTC.